This note documents a single T cell receptor (beta chain) sequence. As yet, its antigen is unknown. The CDR3 loop spans 14 amino acids. From germline, CDR1 is SGHNT and CDR2 YENEEA. The J segment lost 8 bases and the V segment lost 5 bases, leaving 5 bases of the junction unmatched. This specimen belongs to a study of T cell clonotyping in hematopoietic cell transplantation. Study findings and constraints: Graft donor and pretransplant recipient Inverse Simpson Index values predicted broader posttransplant TCR diversity. At the given depth, recipient repertoires were over 97% de novo clonotypes. No sorting was done, leaving CD4 and CD8 contributions mixed.

TCRdb's copy holds only in-frame clones and misses some; the assay was immunoSEQ multiplex PCR. The profile shows tens of thousands of clones, about 96% of them singletons. The time point here: recipient sample about 28 days before transplant, after cytoreduction. The sample consisted of peripheral blood mononuclear cells, taken before stem cell transplant. The chain uses TRBV11-3 and TRBJ2-1, with 11 bases matching TRBD1. The TCR sequence derives from a woman in her 50s with acute myeloid leukemia. Some clones in this sample may be carry-over from other donors' samples. The CDR3 sequence is CASSPRTGGDEQFF. The CDR3 DNA reads as TGTGCCAGCAGCCCTCGGACAGGGGGCGATGAGCAGTTCTTC.